A single sample gave rise to the 18 T cell receptor beta chains below, sequenced in a study of T cells after yellow fever vaccination. Each CDR3 protein is one row after TCRdb ran MiXCR on the 5' RACE reads. The sample holds 95,000 to 100,000 distinct CDR3 sequences, approximately 6.3% seen once. The sample consisted of CD8+ T cells sorted from PBMCs, taken 10 days after the yellow fever booster vaccination. Source of these receptors: a man aged 18 to 29 who received the YFV17D yellow fever vaccine.

This clonotype showed up just a few times. The V call is TRBV7-6, the J call TRBJ2-7; D gene unclear. Trimming removed 1 base at V and 0 bases at J, with 7 bases between. This CDR3 region has 14 residues. The germline CDR1 and CDR2 sequences are SGHVS and FNYEAQ. CDR3 coding DNA: TGTGCCAGCAGCTTAGGCGAGGACTCCTACGAGCAGTACTTC. This translates into CASSLGEDSYEQYF.

This chain links TRBV5-5 with TRBJ2-4; the D is unclear. Per the germline V gene, CDR1 is SGHKS and CDR2 is YYEKEE (reference sequence). V dropped 4 bases and J dropped 5 bases, with 10 bases sitting between them. The CDR3 consists of 13 residues. The DNA of the CDR3 is TGTGCCAGCAGCACACCTCCGGAAAACATTCAGTACTTC. This gives the protein CASSTPPENIQYF.

The V call is TRBV27, the J call TRBJ1-2, with D hard to call. The CDR3 consists of 13 residues. Per the germline V gene, CDR1 is MNHEY and CDR2 is SMNVEV (reference sequence). Between the trimmed V and J ends, which lost 3 bases and 2 bases, there was a span of 7 bases. CDR3 in DNA: TGTGCCAGCAGTTTCGGCAGAAACTATGGCTACACCTTC. It is translated as CASSFGRNYGYTF.

This clonotype was recorded many times. The chain uses TRBV4-3 and TRBJ2-3, with D possibly being TRBD2 (6 bases). V was cut by 0 bases and J by 3 bases, with 16 bases left in between. The CDR3 length is 17 residues. Germline-derived CDR1 and CDR2 are LGHNA and YSLEER. The CDR3 here is CASSQDRGRGPTDTQYF. For the CDR3, the DNA is TGCGCCAGCAGCCAAGATAGAGGGCGGGGTCCTACAGATACGCAGTATTTT.

The rearrangement uses TRBV4-1 and TRBJ2-2; D might be TRBD1 or TRBD2, each matching 6 bases. From germline, CDR1 is MGHRA and CDR2 YSYEKL. This CDR3 has 18 residues. With 0 bases removed from V and 5 bases from J, the gap between germline ends came to 19 bases. CDR3 amino acids: CASSQDVVPGAGTGELFF. The CDR3 nucleotides are TGCGCCAGCAGCCAAGATGTTGTACCGGGGGCAGGAACCGGGGAGCTGTTTTTT.

This clonotype occurred a few times. V usage is TRBV23-1 and J usage is TRBJ1-5; the D gene is possibly TRBD1 (6 bases). TRBV23-1 falls under the ORF class, with uncertain function. V lost 4 bases to trimming and J lost 6 bases, with 19 bases between them. The CDR3 is 16 residues long. The CDR3 DNA reads TGCGCCAGCAGTCCACGCGGGGGGCTTGGCGGTCAGCCCCAGCATTTT. Its translation is CASSPRGGLGGQPQHF.

This clonotype was found a few times. The CDR3 sequence is CATSSLAGGPGTDTQYF. The CDR3 DNA sequence: TGTGCCACCAGCAGTCTAGCGGGGGGGCCTGGCACAGATACGCAGTATTTT. This chain joins TRBV15 and TRBJ2-3; 12 nucleotides align to TRBD2. The junction had 5 bases not matched to a gene; V was cut back by 3 bases and J by 1 base. Germline CDR1 LNHNV, CDR2 YYDKDF (reference sequence). CDR3 length: 17 amino acids.

This clonotype has more than one count but fewer than ten. The gene calls are TRBV21-1 and TRBJ1-5; the table calls TRBD1, which could not be checked here. TRBV21-1 is a known pseudogene. This CDR3 is 14 amino acids long. CDR3 sequence (DNA): TGTGCCAGCAACGACCCGGACAGAACGCAGCCCCAGCATTTT. This codes for CASNDPDRTQPQHF.

The table lists this clonotype with many counts. The chain uses TRBV6-5 and TRBJ2-7; D unresolved. The CDR3 has 12 amino acids. Deletions cut 2 bases from V and 4 bases from J, with 6 bases between. Germline V gives CDR1 MNHEY, CDR2 SVGAGI. The CDR3: CASSYDAYEQYF. CDR3 DNA sequence: TGTGCCAGCAGTTACGACGCGTACGAGCAGTACTTC.

Ten or more counts support this clonotype. V and J are TRBV6-1 and TRBJ2-1, with 12 bases aligning to TRBD2. The CDR3 length is 15 residues. Looked up from germline, CDR1 is MNHNS and CDR2 is SASEGT. The junction had 8 bases not matched to a gene; V was cut back by 4 bases and J by 10 bases. The CDR3 here is CASSVELAGGREQFF. In nucleotides, the CDR3 is TGTGCCAGCAGTGTAGAACTAGCGGGGGGAAGGGAGCAGTTCTTC.

The chain uses TRBV10-3 and TRBJ1-3; possibly TRBD1 for D (6 bases). V dropped 5 bases and J dropped 4 bases, with 9 bases sitting between them. Germline values: CDR1 ENHRY, CDR2 SYGVKD. The CDR3 is made up of 13 amino acids. As DNA, the CDR3 is TGTGCCATCAGTACAGGGACGGGAAACACCATATATTTT. Encoded protein: CAISTGTGNTIYF.

This clonotype has ten or more counts. This chain uses TRBV4-3 with TRBJ2-3; the match to TRBD1 covers 10 bases. This CDR3 is built from 13 residues. In germline, CDR1 is LGHNA, CDR2 YSLEER. The V segment lost 9 bases and the J segment 3 bases; nucleotides outside the gene matches: 3. CDR3 bases: TGCGCCAGAGGACAGGGGGTAACAGATACGCAGTATTTT. Amino acids: CARGQGVTDTQYF.

The V call is TRBV12-3 or TRBV12-4, the J call TRBJ2-7, with 8 bases lining up with TRBD2. The CDR3 has 14 residues. V was pared by 3 bases and J by 9 bases, with 10 bases of the junction left unmatched. The CDR3 coding sequence is TGTGCCAGCAGTTTTGTAGCGGGGTCTAACGCGCAGTACTTC. Residues: CASSFVAGSNAQYF.

This clonotype was seen at least ten times. This sequence joins TRBV12-3 or TRBV12-4 and TRBJ2-5; TRBD1 is a possible D gene (9 bases). The V gene lost 5 bases and the J gene lost 0 bases, with 22 bases spanning the gap. This CDR3 region has 18 residues. CDR3 nucleotide sequence: TGTGCCAGCAGTAAAAAGGGACAGGGACTAGGTTACCAAGAGACCCAGTACTTC. Its protein is CASSKKGQGLGYQETQYF.

The chain links TRBV7-2 to TRBJ2-7; D may match TRBD1 or TRBD2 (5 bases each). The V gene lost 1 base and the J gene lost 7 bases, with 17 bases spanning the gap. CDR3 length: 15 amino acids. Germline V lookup: CDR1 SGHTA, CDR2 FQGNSA. CDR3 residues: CASSLVGGWTEEQYF. CDR3 DNA sequence: TGTGCCAGCAGCTTAGTTGGGGGTTGGACTGAGGAGCAGTACTTC. Supplemented by reference TRBV7-2 and TRBJ2-7, the full variable domain reads GAGVSQSPSNKVTEKGKDVELRCDPISGHTALYWYRQSLGQGLEFLIYFQGNSAPDKSGLPSDRFSAERTGGSVSTLTIQRTQQEDSAVYLCASSLVGGWTEEQYFGPGTRLTVT.

The chain recombines TRBV29-1 with TRBJ2-7; D is perhaps TRBD1 (6 bases). V lost 4 bases to trimming and J lost 2 bases, with 9 bases between them. The length of the CDR3 is 12 residues. CDR1 is SQVTM, CDR2 ANQGSEA, per germline. CDR3 coding DNA: TGCAGCGTTGTAGGGGGAACCTACGAGCAGTACTTC. This codes for CSVVGGTYEQYF.

This clonotype was seen only a few times. The chain employs TRBV6-5 and TRBJ1-2; D remains ambiguous. The CDR3 runs 12 residues. Germline V gene data show CDR1 as MNHEY and CDR2 as SVGAGI. Trimming cost V 2 bases and J 6 bases, with 7 bases left between them. CDR3 protein: CASSYGLDGYTF. The DNA for the CDR3 is TGTGCCAGCAGTTACGGCCTCGATGGCTACACCTTC.

This clonotype has only a few counts. The CDR3 region is CASSQVSLTDTQYF. Written as DNA, the CDR3 is TGCGCCAGCAGCCAAGTATCTTTGACAGATACGCAGTATTTT. V gene TRBV4-1 combines with J gene TRBJ2-3; D is undetermined. Trimming removed 1 base from V and 3 bases from J, with 8 bases in between. The germline gives CDR1 MGHRA, CDR2 YSYEKL. The CDR3 consists of 14 residues.